The present TCR beta chain was sequenced within a study of beta chain features in type 1 diabetes. There was one heparinised blood draw per donor, averaging about 120 mL. This clone turned up a few times. The antigen is not known. Points from the study as a whole: It was among patients, rather than healthy donors, that naive, central memory and Treg TCRB repertoires appeared more similar.

V lost 2 bases to trimming and J lost 7 bases; unmatched junction nucleotides: 2. The CDR3 runs 14 residues. Germline lookup yields CDR1 SGHTA and CDR2 FQGNSA. Expressed TCRB transcripts were sequenced after all isolated RNA was converted to cDNA. The repertoire was sequenced with immunoSEQ multiplex PCR; TCRdb's copy has only in-frame clones and lacks some. The sample includes hundreds of thousands of clones, 15% of them seen just once. The TCR was taken from a man younger than 35 in good health. Material: naive CD4+ T cells from blood. The chain links TRBV7-2 to TRBJ1-3; 10 nucleotides line up with TRBD1. The DNA of the CDR3 is TGTGCCAGCAGCTTACCGGGACAGGGGAACACCATATATTTT. This translates into CASSLPGQGNTIYF.